This passage covers 32 T cell receptor beta chains from one sample sequenced in a study of cytomegalovirus exposure and HLA in healthy donors (dated by TCRdb to 2017 to 2019). Library creation used the immunoSEQ multiplex PCR assay. A mixture of 60 forward primers for TCR Vbeta segments and 13 reverse primers for TCR Jbeta segments was used in the multiplex PCR. Held by TCRdb, this immuneACCESS table contains in-frame sequences only and omits some clones. Under half of the omission traces to an unresolved V gene where checked; the cause of the rest is unknown. Within this sample are over 100,000 clones, with 82% of them counted one time only. Of the sample, 22% is held by the ten largest clones. The sequenced sample consisted of PBMCs. The source of these receptors is a man in his thirties or forties in good health and CMV-seropositive.

The chain employs TRBV28 and TRBJ1-2; 7 bases match TRBD1. Germline CDR1 MDHEN, CDR2 SYDVKM. V shed 5 bases and J 4 bases; nucleotides not matched to a gene: 10. CDR3 length: 15 amino acids. As DNA, the CDR3 is TGTGCCAGCAGTCCTAGCGGGACAGTCTCCTATGGCTACACCTTC. This codes for CASSPSGTVSYGYTF.

This rearrangement joins TRBV2 to TRBJ2-5, with a possible D match to TRBD1 (6 bases). This CDR3 is 13 amino acids long. V was clipped by 4 bases and J by 5 bases, with 11 bases between them. The germline V gene has CDR1 SNHLY and CDR2 FYNNEI. CDR3 nucleotides: TGTGCCAGCAGTGTTTGGGGGCAGGAGACCCAGTACTTC. Its translation: CASSVWGQETQYF.

This clone was seen only a few times. The chain is built from TRBV20-1 and TRBJ2-5; possibly TRBD1 for D (5 bases). Germline V gives CDR1 DFQATT, CDR2 SNEGSKA (reference sequence). V lost 2 bases and J lost 5, with 6 bases in between. The CDR3 has 11 amino acids. The CDR3 sequence: CSARKGETQYF. CDR3 DNA: TGCAGTGCTAGAAAGGGGGAGACCCAGTACTTC.

The chain carries TRBV25-1 and TRBJ2-5; D possibly corresponds to TRBD1 (5 bases). The V and J ends lost 1 base and 5 bases respectively, with 14 bases between them. The CDR3 has 15 residues. Germline CDR1 is MGHDK and CDR2 is SYGVNS. The CDR3 loop reads CASSEWGRVEETQYF. The CDR3 DNA reads as TGTGCCAGCAGTGAATGGGGCAGGGTAGAGGAGACCCAGTACTTC. Combining the CDR3 with reference TRBV25-1 and TRBJ2-5 gives the whole variable domain EADIYQTPRYLVIGTGKKITLECSQTMGHDKMYWYQQDPGMELHLIHYSYGVNSTEKGDLSSESTVSRIRTEHFPLTLESARPSHTSQYLCASSEWGRVEETQYFGPGTRLLVL.

This sequence joins TRBV6-5 and TRBJ2-2; D gene unclear. With 6 bases removed from V and 0 bases from J, the gap between germline ends came to 8 bases. CDR1 MNHEY and CDR2 SVGAGI come from the germline V gene. The CDR3 runs 14 residues. The CDR3 loop is CASSDNTNTGELFF. CDR3 DNA sequence: TGTGCCAGCAGCGACAACACGAACACCGGGGAGCTGTTTTTT.

The chain links TRBV19 to TRBJ1-2, with a tentative D call TRBD1 (5 bases). The germline V gene encodes CDR1 LNHDA and CDR2 SQIVND (reference sequence). V lost 3 bases to trimming and J lost 4 bases, with 9 bases between them. The CDR3 has 13 amino acids. CDR3: CASSIGRVYGYTF. The CDR3 nucleotides are TGTGCCAGTAGTATCGGCAGGGTCTATGGCTACACCTTC.

This clone has only one observation. The V gene is TRBV5-1, the J gene TRBJ1-5; tentatively, D is TRBD1 (5 bases). The germline gives CDR1 SGHRS, CDR2 YFSETQ. V lost 5 bases and J 5 bases, leaving 17 bases between the germline ends. The CDR3 is 15 amino acids. The CDR3 coding sequence is TGCGCCAGCAGACAGACAGTTGGCTCCGATCAGCCCCAGCATTTT. Amino acids: CASRQTVGSDQPQHF.

The J gene is TRBJ1-2, the V gene TRBV9, with D maybe TRBD1 (6 bases). Looked up from germline, CDR1 is SGDLS and CDR2 is YYNGEE. CDR3 length: 15 amino acids. V lost 0 bases, J lost 2 bases, and 11 bases lay in between. CDR3 DNA: TGTGCCAGCAGCGTAGGTGGCAGGGGAAACTATGGCTACACCTTC. This sequence encodes CASSVGGRGNYGYTF.

The chain couples TRBV27 to TRBJ2-3; TRBD2 aligns across 12 bases. Per germline, CDR1 MNHEY and CDR2 SMNVEV (reference sequence). V lost 3 bases and J lost 4; bases outside the gene matches: 8. The CDR3 spans 17 residues. The CDR3 nucleotides are TGTGCCAGCAGTTTCCTAATTGGGACTAGCGGGTCAGATACGCAGTATTTT. Translated, it gives CASSFLIGTSGSDTQYF.

This clone turned up a few times. This sequence joins TRBV11-2 and TRBJ1-6; the match to TRBD1 covers 7 bases. The J segment lost 10 bases and the V segment lost 0 bases, leaving 3 bases of the junction unmatched. Germline CDR1 SGHAT, CDR2 FQNNGV. This CDR3 is built from 14 residues. The CDR3 region has the DNA TGTGCCAGCAGCTTAGAGCGGGACAGCTCACCCCTCCACTTT. Protein product: CASSLERDSSPLHF. The full variable domain, with the rest looked up from reference TRBV11-2 and TRBJ1-6, is EAGVAQSPRYKIIEKRQSVAFWCNPISGHATLYWYQQILGQGPKLLIQFQNNGVVDDSQLPKDRFSAERLKGVDSTLKIQPAKLEDSAVYLCASSLERDSSPLHFGNGTRLTVT.

This chain uses TRBV28 with TRBJ1-2, with 8 bases lining up with TRBD1. V shed 1 base and J 3 bases; nucleotides not matched to a gene: 7. The germline gives CDR1 MDHEN, CDR2 SYDVKM. The CDR3 is 16 amino acids. The DNA of the CDR3 is TGTGCCAGCAGTTTATTCGTGTCAGGGGGCGACTATGGCTACACCTTC. As protein: CASSLFVSGGDYGYTF.

This chain joins TRBV7-9 and TRBJ2-5; a weak D match, TRBD1 (6 bases). V lost 0 bases to trimming and J lost 5 bases, with 19 bases between them. CDR3 size: 17 residues. Germline V gene sequence: CDR1 SEHNR, CDR2 FQNEAQ (reference sequence). The CDR3 region is CASSLAQWTEAQETQYF. CDR3 nucleotide sequence: TGTGCCAGCAGCTTAGCGCAATGGACAGAAGCTCAGGAGACCCAGTACTTC.

The sample holds one count of this clone. The chain is built from TRBV7-9 and TRBJ2-2; TRBD2 is a possible D gene (5 bases). CDR3 length: 15 residues. Trimming stripped 2 bases from V and 6 bases from J, with 13 bases between. CDR1 is SEHNR and CDR2 is FQNEAQ in the germline V gene (reference sequence). The CDR3 DNA is TGTGCCAGCAGCTTATCTCGGTTGAGGGCCGGGGAGCTGTTTTTT. As protein: CASSLSRLRAGELFF.

The chain is built from TRBV2 and TRBJ2-7; D remains ambiguous. The CDR3 is 13 amino acids. The ends were cut back, 1 base at V and 2 bases at J, with 6 bases in the middle. Germline-derived CDR1 and CDR2 are SNHLY and FYNNEI. CDR3 in amino acids: CASSEGATYEQYF. The CDR3 DNA reads as TGTGCCAGCAGTGAAGGGGCCACCTACGAGCAGTACTTC. The whole variable domain, filled in from reference TRBV2 and TRBJ2-7, reads EPEVTQTPSHQVTQMGQEVILRCVPISNHLYFYWYRQILGQKVEFLVSFYNNEISEKSEIFDDQFSVERPDGSNFTLKIRSTKLEDSAMYFCASSEGATYEQYFGPGTRLTVT.

To note about this clone: This sample includes further DNA sequences coding for the same CDR3. The chain combines TRBV28 with TRBJ1-1; D uncertain. Germline-derived CDR1 and CDR2 are MDHEN and SYDVKM. The CDR3 length is 13 residues. Trimming cost V 3 bases and J 1 base, with 6 bases left between them. Here the CDR3 reads CASSLRENTEAFF. CDR3 nucleotide sequence: TGTGCCAGCAGTTTGAGAGAGAACACTGAAGCTTTCTTT. The full variable domain, rest sourced from reference TRBV28 and TRBJ1-1, is DVKVTQSSRYLVKRTGEKVFLECVQDMDHENMFWYRQDPGLGLRLIYFSYDVKMKEKGDIPEGYSVSREKKERFSLILESASTNQTSMYLCASSLRENTEAFFGQGTRLTVV.

V and J are TRBV13 and TRBJ1-1, with unresolved D. The germline V gene encodes CDR1 PRHDT and CDR2 FYEKMQ (reference sequence). The CDR3 sequence is 12 residues long. The V gene lost 5 bases and the J gene lost 2 bases, with 6 bases spanning the gap. Written as DNA, the CDR3 is TGTGCCAGCAGCCTCCCTAACACTGAAGCTTTCTTT. Protein product: CASSLPNTEAFF. The whole variable domain, filled in from reference TRBV13 and TRBJ1-1, reads AAGVIQSPRHLIKEKRETATLKCYPIPRHDTVYWYQQGPGQDPQFLISFYEKMQSDKGSIPDRFSAQQFSDYHSELNMSSLELGDSALYFCASSLPNTEAFFGQGTRLTVV.

This sequence joins TRBV7-9 and TRBJ1-3, with D perhaps TRBD1 (6 bases). The CDR3 consists of 15 residues. V lost 5 bases and J 2 bases, leaving 13 bases between the germline ends. The germline V gene has CDR1 SEHNR and CDR2 FQNEAQ (reference sequence). CDR3 nucleotide sequence: TGTGCCAGCAGCCATGACAGGAGCGCTGGAAACACCATATATTTT. Translation gives CASSHDRSAGNTIYF.

This rearrangement joins TRBV7-2 to TRBJ1-2; D remains unclear. Germline CDR1 is SGHTA and CDR2 is FQGNSA. The length of the CDR3 is 12 residues. The germline V and J ends were trimmed by 1 base and 8 bases, with 8 bases remaining between them. The CDR3 DNA reads as TGTGCCAGCAGCTTAGGAGCCCACGGCTACACCTTC. Amino acid sequence: CASSLGAHGYTF.

This clone was recorded a few times. This chain uses TRBV29-1 with TRBJ1-5, with a possible D match to TRBD1 (5 bases). The germline V gene encodes CDR1 SQVTM and CDR2 ANQGSEA. Trimming stripped 4 bases from V and 6 bases from J, with 13 bases between. The CDR3 totals 13 residues. In DNA form, the CDR3 reads TGCAGCGTTGTGACAGAAAAGGTTCAGCCCCAGCATTTT. It yields the protein CSVVTEKVQPQHF.

CDR3 sequence: CASSGTGLSGELFF. The DNA of the CDR3 is TGTGCCAGCAGTGGGACAGGGTTGTCCGGGGAGCTGTTTTTT. The J gene is TRBJ2-2, the V gene TRBV2; 8 bases line up with TRBD1. Trimming at V came to 4 bases and at J to 6 bases, leaving 4 bases not matched to a gene. The CDR3 totals 14 residues. The germline V gene has CDR1 SNHLY and CDR2 FYNNEI.

As regards this clone: Other DNA sequences of this sample code for an identical CDR3. V is TRBV2 and J is TRBJ1-1; D is unresolved. CDR1 and CDR2 from the germline V gene are SNHLY and FYNNEI. With 4 bases removed from V and 0 bases from J, the gap between germline ends came to 9 bases. The CDR3 has 14 amino acids. CDR3 nucleotide sequence: TGTGCCAGCAGTGTCACAGCTCTGAACACTGAAGCTTTCTTT. The encoded protein is CASSVTALNTEAFF.

The chain links TRBV5-1 to TRBJ1-5, with 9 nucleotides matching TRBD1. The junction had 2 bases not matched to a gene; V was cut back by 5 bases and J by 5 bases. Germline CDR1 reads SGHRS; CDR2 reads YFSETQ. This CDR3 comprises 13 residues. Here the CDR3 DNA reads TGCGCCAGCAGTCGACAGGGGGATCAGCCCCAGCATTTT. It encodes CASSRQGDQPQHF. Filled out from reference TRBV5-1 and TRBJ1-5, the complete variable domain reads KAGVTQTPRYLIKTRGQQVTLSCSPISGHRSVSWYQQTPGQGLQFLFEYFSETQRNKGNFPGRFSGRQFSNSRSEMNVSTLELGDSALYLCASSRQGDQPQHFGDGTRLSIL.

CDR3 nucleotides: TGTGCCAGCAGTTACCCCGGCAGGGGAGCGGAGACCCAGTACTTC. Encoded protein: CASSYPGRGAETQYF. J is TRBJ2-5 and V is TRBV6-6; a weak D match, TRBD1 (6 bases). The CDR3 covers 15 residues. Germline V gene lookup returns CDR1 MNHNY and CDR2 SVGAGI (reference sequence). The V end lost 2 bases, the J end lost 5 bases, and 15 bases lay between the germline ends.

The chain carries TRBV18 and TRBJ2-5; D uncertain. The CDR3 totals 14 residues. CDR1 and CDR2 from the germline V gene are KGHSH and LQKENI. V was shortened by 2 bases and J by 5 bases, with 12 bases between the two germline ends. CDR3 residues: CASSPVRVRETQYF. The CDR3 DNA reads as TGTGCCAGCTCACCAGTCCGGGTGAGGGAGACCCAGTACTTC.

The rearrangement joins TRBV13 to TRBJ1-6, with D perhaps TRBD1 (5 bases). Germline-derived CDR1 and CDR2 are PRHDT and FYEKMQ (reference sequence). The CDR3 has 15 residues. V was shortened by 2 bases and J by 2 bases, with 7 bases between the two germline ends. The CDR3 DNA reads TGTGCCAGCAGCTTATGGGGGGCCTATAATTCACCCCTCCACTTT. It specifies CASSLWGAYNSPLHF.

CDR3 protein: CASRSSGGLRNTGELFF. CDR3 in DNA: TGTGCCAGCAGATCTTCAGGAGGTTTGCGGAACACCGGGGAGCTGTTTTTT. The chain is built from TRBV27 and TRBJ2-2, with D possibly matching TRBD2 (5 bases). V was clipped by 6 bases and J by 1 base, with 18 bases between them. Germline lookup yields CDR1 MNHEY and CDR2 SMNVEV (reference sequence). The CDR3 sequence is 17 residues long.

V gene TRBV29-1 combines with J gene TRBJ2-1; D gene ambiguous. Looked up from germline, CDR1 is SQVTM and CDR2 is ANQGSEA. V lost 5 bases and J lost 0, with 11 bases in between. The CDR3 totals 14 residues. The DNA of the CDR3 is TGCAGCGTTCCCCGACTCACCTCCTACAATGAGCAGTTCTTC. As protein: CSVPRLTSYNEQFF.

V gene TRBV11-1 combines with J gene TRBJ2-2; 7 bases agree with TRBD1. Trimming removed 6 bases from V and 6 bases from J; junction bases left unmatched: 10. The germline V gene has CDR1 SGHAT and CDR2 FQDESV (reference sequence). CDR3 length equals 15 residues. The CDR3, as DNA: TGTGCCAGCAGAAAGGGGGCGCTTCTAGCCGGGGAGCTGTTTTTT. Encoded protein: CASRKGALLAGELFF.

This clone was recorded once. The chain joins TRBV2 to TRBJ1-3, with D uncertain. The ends were cut back, 4 bases at V and 4 bases at J, with 8 bases in the middle. The CDR3 runs 13 residues. The germline V gene encodes CDR1 SNHLY and CDR2 FYNNEI. As DNA, the CDR3 is TGTGCCAGCAGTGTGTCCCGGGGAAACACCATATATTTT. Protein: CASSVSRGNTIYF.

The genes are TRBV4-2 and TRBJ2-1; no clear D gene. Germline V lookup: CDR1 LGHNA, CDR2 YNFKEQ. The V end was cut by 0 bases, the J end by 1 base, with 7 bases between. CDR3 length: 15 amino acids. The CDR3 is CASSQDMTSYNEQFF. Written as DNA, the CDR3 is TGTGCCAGCAGCCAAGATATGACTTCCTACAATGAGCAGTTCTTC.

This clone was observed a single time. The gene calls are TRBV7-2 and TRBJ2-1; 8 bases are a match to TRBD2. V gave up 2 bases and J gave up 5 bases; unmatched junction bases: 5. CDR1 SGHTA and CDR2 FQGNSA come from the germline V gene. The CDR3 totals 15 residues. This CDR3 is CASSLRGGPDNEQFF. CDR3 nucleotide sequence: TGTGCCAGCAGCTTACGGGGGGGGCCCGACAATGAGCAGTTCTTC.

This clone came up a few times. CDR3 nucleotide sequence: TGTGCCAGCACCGTAGGGGGGGTCTCGAACACTGAAGCTTTCTTT. Translated: CASTVGGVSNTEAFF. V gene TRBV7-2 combines with J gene TRBJ1-1; possible D gene TRBD1, 6 bases. Germline V gene data show CDR1 as SGHTA and CDR2 as FQGNSA. The CDR3 is 15 amino acids. V lost 7 bases, J lost 1 base, and 16 bases lay in between. Variable domain in full (rest from reference TRBV7-2 and TRBJ1-1): GAGVSQSPSNKVTEKGKDVELRCDPISGHTALYWYRQSLGQGLEFLIYFQGNSAPDKSGLPSDRFSAERTGGSVSTLTIQRTQQEDSAVYLCASTVGGVSNTEAFFGQGTRLTVV.